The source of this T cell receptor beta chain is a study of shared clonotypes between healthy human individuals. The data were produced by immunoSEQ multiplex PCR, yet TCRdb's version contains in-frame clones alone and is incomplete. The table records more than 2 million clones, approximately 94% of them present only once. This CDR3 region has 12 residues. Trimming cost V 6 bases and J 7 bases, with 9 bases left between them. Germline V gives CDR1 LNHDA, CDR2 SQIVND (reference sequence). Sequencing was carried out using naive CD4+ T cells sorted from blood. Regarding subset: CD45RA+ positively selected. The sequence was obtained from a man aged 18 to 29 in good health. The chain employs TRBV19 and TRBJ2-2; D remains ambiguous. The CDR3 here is CASRDQVGELFF. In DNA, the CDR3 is TGTGCCAGTAGGGATCAAGTCGGGGAGCTGTTTTTT.